A single sample gave rise to the 22 T cell receptor beta chains below, sequenced in a study of T cell responses to AZD1222 COVID-19 vaccine. TCRdb's copy holds only in-frame clones and misses some; the assay was immunoSEQ multiplex PCR. Altogether about 130,000 clones are present, 85% to 95% being singletons, with the ten largest covering around 1.6%. The sample here was peripheral blood, taken on day 0 of AZD1222 vaccination. The receptors shown here come from an adult in good health.

This clone has only one observation. This chain connects TRBV7-2 to TRBJ2-2; TRBD2 aligns across 14 bases. J was trimmed by 4 bases and V by 5 bases; bases with no gene match: 3. The germline V gene has CDR1 SGHTA and CDR2 FQGNSA. The CDR3 contains 16 residues. CDR3 coding DNA: TGTGCCAGCAGCCCGACTAGCGGGGGGGCCACCGGGGAGCTGTTTTTT. Protein sequence: CASSPTSGGATGELFF.

V is TRBV7-2 and J is TRBJ1-3, with D tentatively TRBD1 (5 bases). The CDR3 sequence is 16 residues long. Trimming pared 4 bases from V and 0 bases from J, leaving 13 bases between. Germline V CDR1 and CDR2: SGHTA, FQGNSA. The DNA of the CDR3 is TGTGCCAGCAGCTCAATCACAGGCTTCTCTGGAAACACCATATATTTT. It codes for CASSSITGFSGNTIYF. Together with reference TRBV7-2 and TRBJ1-3, the CDR3 gives the full variable domain: GAGVSQSPSNKVTEKGKDVELRCDPISGHTALYWYRQSLGQGLEFLIYFQGNSAPDKSGLPSDRFSAERTGGSVSTLTIQRTQQEDSAVYLCASSSITGFSGNTIYFGEGSWLTVV.

J is TRBJ1-1 and V is TRBV7-3; D not certain. Germline CDR1 is SGHTA and CDR2 is FQGTGA. CDR3 size: 13 residues. V was trimmed by 4 bases and J by 4 bases, leaving 10 bases between them. The CDR3: CASSSTFGTEAFF. The DNA of the CDR3 is TGTGCCAGCAGCTCGACGTTTGGCACTGAAGCTTTCTTT.

This clone was detected a few times. V and J are TRBV11-3 and TRBJ1-1, with no clear D. In germline, CDR1 is SGHNT, CDR2 YENEEA. The CDR3 totals 13 residues. V was pared by 1 base and J by 8 bases, with 11 bases between. The CDR3 DNA reads TGTGCCAGCAGCTTAGGGACGTTCACCGAAGCTTTCTTT. Residues: CASSLGTFTEAFF.

V is TRBV4-3 and J is TRBJ2-7, with 7 bases that match TRBD2. Trimming removed 1 base from V and 2 bases from J; junction bases left unmatched: 5. CDR3 length equals 15 residues. Germline lookup yields CDR1 LGHNA and CDR2 YSLEER. The CDR3 reads CASSQGSGTTYEQYF. The CDR3 nucleotides read TGCGCCAGCAGCCAAGGCAGCGGGACCACCTACGAGCAGTACTTC.

The chain uses TRBV7-9 and TRBJ2-7, with TRBD2 matching over 10 bases. Germline-derived CDR1 and CDR2 are SEHNR and FQNEAQ (reference sequence). This CDR3 comprises 13 residues. The V segment lost 3 bases and the J segment 5 bases; nucleotides outside the gene matches: 1. The CDR3 is CASSFGTSDEQYF. The CDR3 coding sequence is TGTGCCAGCAGCTTTGGGACTAGCGACGAGCAGTACTTC. The variable domain in full, with the rest retrieved from reference TRBV7-9 and TRBJ2-7, is DTGVSQNPRHKITKRGQNVTFRCDPISEHNRLYWYRQTLGQGPEFLTYFQNEAQLEKSRLLSDRFSAERPKGSFSTLEIQRTEQGDSAMYLCASSFGTSDEQYFGPGTRLTVT.

V usage is TRBV11-2 and J usage is TRBJ1-4; 7 nucleotides align to TRBD1. This CDR3 region has 14 residues. Germline V gives CDR1 SGHAT, CDR2 FQNNGV. V shed 5 bases, J shed 4 bases, and the junction held 4 bases outside the gene matches. CDR3 in DNA: TGTGCCAGCAGCCTGGGACAGCTTAATGAAAAACTGTTTTTT. This translates into CASSLGQLNEKLFF.

The genes are TRBV6-5 and TRBJ2-3; no reliable D call. Germline CDR1 is MNHEY and CDR2 is SVGAGI. V gave up 5 bases and J gave up 0 bases, with 3 bases separating them. The CDR3 sequence is 12 residues long. The CDR3 here is CASSLSTDTQYF. CDR3 bases: TGTGCCAGCAGTCTGAGCACAGATACGCAGTATTTT.

This clone occurred a few times. The rearrangement links TRBV28 to TRBJ1-3; D remains unclear. The CDR3 is 15 amino acids. Germline CDR1 MDHEN, CDR2 SYDVKM. Trimming cost V 2 bases and J 0 bases, with 8 bases left between them. The CDR3 is CASSLLRASGNTIYF. CDR3 nucleotide sequence: TGTGCCAGCAGTTTACTGCGTGCCTCTGGAAACACCATATATTTT.

The chain combines TRBV28 with TRBJ2-2, with D perhaps TRBD1 (5 bases). In germline, CDR1 is MDHEN, CDR2 SYDVKM. V lost 1 base and J lost 6, with 18 bases in between. The CDR3 extends over 17 amino acids. The CDR3 nucleotides read TGTGCCAGCAGTTTATTTCCTCAATCTAAGGGGTCCGGGGAGCTGTTTTTT. Protein product: CASSLFPQSKGSGELFF.

The chain joins TRBV4-2 to TRBJ1-4; D call uncertain. Germline CDR1 and CDR2: LGHNA and YNFKEQ. The CDR3 totals 12 residues. Trimming took 0 bases from V and 8 from J, leaving 4 bases between them. CDR3 nucleotide sequence: TGTGCCAGCAGCCAAGATCGGGAAAAACTGTTTTTT. Translating gives CASSQDREKLFF.

V and J are TRBV21-1 and TRBJ2-7. TRBV21-1 represents a pseudogene. The CDR3 is 13 amino acids. This CDR3 is CASSKSCLGEQYF. The CDR3 nucleotides are TGTGCCAGCAGCAAATCTTGTTTGGGCGAGCAGTACTTC.

Here the CDR3 DNA reads TGTGCCAGCACCTCCCCTGTAAGGGATACGCAGTATTTT. Amino acids: CASTSPVRDTQYF. This chain links TRBV12-3 or TRBV12-4 with TRBJ2-3; D is unresolved. The CDR3 covers 13 residues. Trimming shortened V by 7 bases and J by 6 bases, and 14 bases separated the two germline ends.

The CDR3 sequence: CASSIRGELFF. CDR3 in DNA: TGTGCCAGTAGTATCAGGGGAGAGCTGTTTTTT. The chain links TRBV19 to TRBJ2-2, with TRBD1 as a possible D gene (6 bases). The CDR3 runs 11 residues. Trimming took 3 bases from V and 11 from J, leaving 7 bases between them. Germline CDR1 is LNHDA and CDR2 is SQIVND (reference sequence).

This clone turned up a few times. The chain carries TRBV5-6 and TRBJ1-4; a weak D match, TRBD1 (5 bases). CDR1 and CDR2 (germline): SGHDT, YYEEEE. Trimming took off 2 bases at V and 4 bases at J, with 9 bases between the two ends. This CDR3 region has 14 residues. CDR3 residues: CASSFSGLNEKLFF. CDR3 in DNA: TGTGCCAGCAGCTTCTCGGGGCTTAATGAAAAACTGTTTTTT.

The genes are TRBV7-3 and TRBJ2-5, with 7 bases aligning to TRBD1. Trimming took 5 bases from V and 0 from J; bases not matched to a gene: 12. CDR1 is SGHTA, CDR2 FQGTGA, per germline. There are 17 residues in the CDR3. As DNA, the CDR3 is TGTGCCAGCAGCCCTAGGTCGGGACAGAGAGACCAAGAGACCCAGTACTTC. This sequence encodes CASSPRSGQRDQETQYF. The variable domain in full, completed from reference TRBV7-3 and TRBJ2-5, reads GAGVSQTPSNKVTEKGKYVELRCDPISGHTALYWYRQSLGQGPEFLIYFQGTGAADDSGLPNDRFFAVRPEGSVSTLKIQRTERGDSAVYLCASSPRSGQRDQETQYFGPGTRLLVL.

The rearrangement uses TRBV23-1 and TRBJ2-2; 8 nucleotides line up with TRBD2. TRBV23-1 belongs to the ORF category, with a function that is uncertain. V dropped 1 base and J dropped 8; count of bases not matched to a gene: 12. CDR3 length: 17 amino acids. CDR3 in amino acids: CASSQWVREAPGGELFF. Here the CDR3 DNA reads TGCGCCAGCAGTCAATGGGTGCGGGAGGCACCGGGGGGGGAGCTGTTTTTT.

In nucleotides, the CDR3 is TGCGCCAGCAGCCAAGCCTGGACAGGGTCATCTGGAAACACCATATATTTT. Translated: CASSQAWTGSSGNTIYF. The V call is TRBV4-3, the J call TRBJ1-3; 8 positions match TRBD1. CDR1 and CDR2 (germline): LGHNA, YSLEER. V was clipped by 1 base and J by 1 base; unmatched bases: 6. This CDR3 contains 17 residues.

The chain recombines TRBV3-1 (or the pseudogene TRBV3-2) with TRBJ2-1, with D possibly matching TRBD2 (5 bases). The CDR3 is made up of 14 amino acids. V was cut by 6 bases and J by 0 bases, with 9 bases left in between. Germline V gives CDR1 LGHDT, CDR2 YNNKEL (reference sequence). CDR3 region: CASRGESSYNEQFF. The CDR3 nucleotides read TGTGCCAGCAGGGGAGAAAGCTCCTACAATGAGCAGTTCTTC.

The table lists this clone with a count of one. V usage is TRBV4-3 and J usage is TRBJ1-2; unclear D gene. Deletions cut 0 bases from V and 4 bases from J, with 12 bases between. The CDR3 runs to 15 residues. Germline CDR1 LGHNA, CDR2 YSLEER. For the CDR3, the DNA is TGCGCCAGCAGCCAAGAACTCCCCGGGTCCTATGGCTACACCTTC. Its translation: CASSQELPGSYGYTF.

The V gene is TRBV5-6, the J gene TRBJ1-6; D gene ambiguous. The CDR3 has 16 amino acids. In germline, CDR1 is SGHDT, CDR2 YYEEEE. V was clipped by 4 bases and J by 2 bases, with 13 bases between them. The chain's CDR3 is CASSPEKTTYNSPLHF. The CDR3 DNA follows: TGTGCCAGCAGCCCGGAGAAAACGACCTATAATTCACCCCTCCACTTT.

Here the CDR3 DNA reads TGTGCCAGCTCACCGGGACAGGGGATGTTGGAGCCCCAGCATTTT. Translation gives CASSPGQGMLEPQHF. V is TRBV18 and J is TRBJ1-5; 10 nucleotides match TRBD1. The CDR3 spans 15 residues. CDR1 is KGHSH and CDR2 is LQKENI in the germline V gene. The J segment lost 8 bases and the V segment lost 3 bases, leaving 7 bases of the junction unmatched.